Presented here are 31 T cell receptor beta chains from one specimen sequenced in a study of blood T cell repertoires in COVID-19. Using immunoSEQ multiplex PCR, the repertoire was profiled, and TCRdb retains in-frame clones only, with some absent. The sample records some 270,000 clones, 89% being singletons. The material sequenced was peripheral blood. These receptors came from a woman aged 40 to 50 who had recovered from COVID-19.

V gene TRBV10-3 combines with J gene TRBJ1-3; possibly TRBD1 for D (6 bases). This CDR3 has 18 amino acids. Trimming took 6 bases from V and 0 from J, leaving 21 bases between them. Germline V CDR1 and CDR2: ENHRY, SYGVKD. CDR3 coding DNA: TGTGCCATCAGAGAAAATCCGGGACATCCGAGCTCTGGAAACACCATATATTTT. Translating it yields CAIRENPGHPSSGNTIYF.

The CDR3 sequence: CASSVDSLNTEAFF. CDR3 nucleotides: TGTGCCAGCAGCGTTGACAGCCTGAACACTGAAGCTTTCTTT. The chain is built from TRBV7-6 and TRBJ1-1; weak D call: TRBD1 (5 bases). V was pared by 5 bases and J by 0 bases, with 10 bases between. The CDR3 spans 14 residues. In germline, CDR1 is SGHVS, CDR2 FNYEAQ.

The chain joins TRBV24-1 to TRBJ2-1; weak D call: TRBD2 (5 bases). The CDR3 has 15 amino acids. Between the trimmed V and J ends, which lost 8 bases and 4 bases, there was a span of 17 bases. The germline V gene encodes CDR1 KGHDR and CDR2 SFDVKD. The DNA of the CDR3 is TGTGCCACCATCTGCGAGCGGCGGTTTTACAATGAGCAGTTCTTC. Translating gives CATICERRFYNEQFF.

The chain links TRBV30 to TRBJ1-1; D unresolved. Trimming removed 5 bases from V and 4 bases from J, with 11 bases in between. CDR3 length: 12 residues. The germline V gene has CDR1 GTSNPN and CDR2 SVGIG (reference sequence). CDR3 sequence: CAWGATSTEAFF. CDR3 bases: TGTGCCTGGGGTGCTACGAGCACTGAAGCTTTCTTT.

A word on this clone: The junction does not match germline at one end; this may be a read error. The V and J genes are TRBV28 and TRBJ2-7; D not certain. This CDR3 is 13 amino acids long. Germline values: CDR1 MDHEN, CDR2 SYDVKM. In nucleotides, the CDR3 is TGTGCCAGCAGTTTAGGATCTACGGCAGGCCACTCCTTC. Protein product: CASSLGSTAGHSF.

This chain connects TRBV5-1 to TRBJ1-5; D gene uncertain. The V gene lost 0 bases and the J gene lost 5 bases, with 12 bases spanning the gap. From germline, CDR1 is SGHRS and CDR2 YFSETQ. The CDR3 runs to 15 residues. CDR3: CASSLAGQVHQPQHF. Here the CDR3 DNA reads TGCGCCAGCAGCTTGGCTGGCCAGGTGCATCAGCCCCAGCATTTT.

This chain links TRBV10-3 with TRBJ2-1; 8 positions match TRBD2. V dropped 3 bases and J dropped 7; count of bases not matched to a gene: 8. CDR1 is ENHRY, CDR2 SYGVKD, per germline. This CDR3 has 15 amino acids. The CDR3, as DNA: TGTGCCATCAGTGAAGGTGGGCGGGGGGTGAATGAGCAGTTCTTC. Amino acids: CAISEGGRGVNEQFF.

This sequence joins TRBV13 and TRBJ1-2; D is possibly TRBD1 (6 bases). Germline values: CDR1 PRHDT, CDR2 FYEKMQ (reference sequence). The CDR3 contains 13 residues. V was pared by 2 bases and J by 10 bases, with 14 bases between. In DNA form, the CDR3 reads TGTGCCAGCAGCTTAAATTACAGGGAATCCTACACCTTC. Translated, it gives CASSLNYRESYTF.

This clone has more than one count but fewer than ten. The chain links TRBV3-1 (or the pseudogene TRBV3-2) to TRBJ2-5, with D unclear. V gave up 1 base and J gave up 6 bases, with 15 bases separating them. This CDR3 region has 15 residues. CDR1 and CDR2 from the germline V gene are LGHDT and YNNKEL (reference sequence). CDR3 residues: CASSQGPDFSKTQYF. The CDR3 DNA is TGTGCCAGCAGCCAAGGCCCGGATTTTAGCAAGACCCAGTACTTC.

The rearrangement links TRBV28 to TRBJ1-1; maybe TRBD1 (6 bases). CDR3 length: 13 residues. V lost 3 bases and J 4 bases, leaving 9 bases between the germline ends. CDR1 and CDR2 (germline): MDHEN, SYDVKM. This CDR3 is CASSLGAGTEAFF. CDR3 nucleotides: TGTGCCAGCAGTTTGGGGGCGGGCACTGAAGCTTTCTTT.

This sequence joins TRBV28 and TRBJ1-1, with no clear D. Germline V gene sequence: CDR1 MDHEN, CDR2 SYDVKM. This CDR3 region has 14 residues. Trimming took 2 bases from V and 1 from J, leaving 8 bases between them. The CDR3 spells CASSLGSPNTEAFF. The CDR3 DNA reads TGTGCCAGCAGTTTAGGTAGCCCGAACACTGAAGCTTTCTTT.

The J gene is TRBJ2-7, the V gene TRBV6-2 or TRBV6-3, with a tentative D call TRBD1 (6 bases). The germline V gene encodes CDR1 MNHEY and CDR2 SVGEGT. The CDR3 has 12 amino acids. Trimming took 1 base from V and 6 from J, leaving 7 bases between them. DNA for the CDR3: TGTGCCAGCAGTTACTACAGGGTCGAGCAGTACTTC. This sequence encodes CASSYYRVEQYF.

CDR3 residues: CASSQGGGKYGYTF. The CDR3 region has the DNA TGTGCCAGCAGCCAGGGTGGGGGGAAGTATGGCTACACCTTC. V is TRBV3-1 (or the pseudogene TRBV3-2) and J is TRBJ1-2; tentative D call: TRBD1 (5 bases). The germline gives CDR1 LGHDT, CDR2 YNNKEL (reference sequence). The CDR3 has 14 amino acids. Trimming took off 3 bases at V and 5 bases at J, with 13 bases between the two ends.

The chain combines TRBV7-3 with TRBJ2-2; 8 bases fit TRBD2. This CDR3 region has 16 residues. The germline V gene encodes CDR1 SGHTA and CDR2 FQGTGA. V trimming: 6 bases; J trimming: 4 bases; junction bases outside the gene matches: 10. The CDR3 DNA is TGTGCCAGCAGACCCACGGGGGGGCCTGGCACCGGGGAGCTGTTTTTT. Translation gives CASRPTGGPGTGELFF.

The rearrangement links TRBV19 to TRBJ1-3, with unresolved D. The CDR3 extends over 13 amino acids. V was shortened by 5 bases and J by 4 bases, with 9 bases between the two germline ends. Germline V gene data show CDR1 as LNHDA and CDR2 as SQIVND (reference sequence). In DNA form, the CDR3 reads TGTGCCAGTAGTGAAGGGAGGGGAAACACCATATATTTT. Protein sequence: CASSEGRGNTIYF.

The rearrangement uses TRBV4-1 and TRBJ1-4, with 7 positions matching TRBD1. CDR1 MGHRA and CDR2 YSYEKL come from the germline V gene. The CDR3 runs 13 residues. V was clipped by 4 bases and J by 8 bases; unmatched bases: 4. The CDR3 spells CASSRGQIEKLFF. The CDR3 DNA reads TGCGCCAGCAGCCGGGGACAGATCGAAAAACTGTTTTTT.

The CDR3 DNA is TGTGCCAGCTCACCAAAGCAACAGGGGACAACTAATGAAAAACTGTTTTTT. It codes for CASSPKQQGTTNEKLFF. The chain links TRBV18 to TRBJ1-4; 7 bases line up with TRBD1. CDR3 length: 17 amino acids. CDR1 and CDR2 (germline): KGHSH, LQKENI. The trim removed 2 bases at V and 0 bases at J, leaving 6 bases unmatched. Using reference TRBV18 and TRBJ1-4 for the parts outside the CDR3, the full variable domain is NAGVMQNPRHLVRRRGQEARLRCSPMKGHSHVYWYRQLPEEGLKFMVYLQKENIIDESGMPKERFSAEFPKEGPSILRIQQVVRGDSAAYFCASSPKQQGTTNEKLFFGSGTQLSVL.

To note about this clone: The same CDR3 is also encoded by other DNA sequences in this sample. This chain links TRBV19 with TRBJ1-5; D call uncertain. Trimming left V 11 bases short and J 0 bases short, with 17 bases between. Germline V gene data show CDR1 as LNHDA and CDR2 as SQIVND (reference sequence). There are 15 residues in the CDR3. This CDR3 reads CASRDRGYSNQPQHF. CDR3 bases: TGTGCCTCCCGAGACCGGGGATATAGCAATCAGCCCCAGCATTTT.

This clone is a singleton in its sample. The rearrangement links TRBV9 to TRBJ1-3; 8 bases align to TRBD1. Germline V gene data show CDR1 as SGDLS and CDR2 as YYNGEE. This CDR3 is built from 15 residues. The J segment lost 4 bases and the V segment lost 3 bases, leaving 6 bases of the junction unmatched. The CDR3 nucleotides are TGTGCCAGCAGCGCCTCGACAGGGGCAGGAAACACCATATATTTT. Translating gives CASSASTGAGNTIYF.

V gene TRBV6-5 combines with J gene TRBJ2-4, with 9 bases aligning to TRBD1. CDR1 and CDR2 from the germline V gene are MNHEY and SVGAGI. V was clipped by 4 bases and J by 8 bases; unmatched bases: 3. This CDR3 has 13 amino acids. CDR3 protein: CASSWTGEDIQYF. For the CDR3, the DNA is TGTGCCAGCAGTTGGACAGGGGAAGACATTCAGTACTTC.

V usage is TRBV12-3 or TRBV12-4 and J usage is TRBJ1-4; the D is unclear. V was shortened by 2 bases and J by 4 bases, with 5 bases between the two germline ends. This CDR3 spans 13 amino acids. Here the CDR3 reads CASSLRHNEKLFF. DNA of the CDR3: TGTGCCAGCAGTTTAAGACATAATGAAAAACTGTTTTTT.

This sequence joins TRBV15 and TRBJ1-4; D not resolved. Trimming took 1 base from V and 4 from J, leaving 7 bases between them. The V gene's germline CDR1 is LNHNV and CDR2 YYDKDF (reference sequence). CDR3 length: 14 amino acids. The CDR3: CATSRGSYNEKLFF. CDR3 bases: TGTGCCACCAGCAGAGGCAGTTATAATGAAAAACTGTTTTTT. Together with reference TRBV15 and TRBJ1-4, the CDR3 gives the full variable domain: DAMVIQNPRYQVTQFGKPVTLSCSQTLNHNVMYWYQQKSSQAPKLLFHYYDKDFNNEADTPDNFQSRRPNTSFCFLDIRSPGLGDTAMYLCATSRGSYNEKLFFGSGTQLSVL.

The genes are TRBV7-3 and TRBJ2-3; the D is unclear. Trimming left V 5 bases short and J 3 bases short, with 21 bases between. Germline CDR1 and CDR2: SGHTA and FQGTGA. The CDR3 sequence is 17 residues long. As DNA, the CDR3 is TGTGCCAGCAGCCTCCAAGCCGGAGATCGTGCAACAGATACGCAGTATTTT. Translated, it gives CASSLQAGDRATDTQYF. The whole variable domain, filled in from reference TRBV7-3 and TRBJ2-3, reads GAGVSQTPSNKVTEKGKYVELRCDPISGHTALYWYRQSLGQGPEFLIYFQGTGAADDSGLPNDRFFAVRPEGSVSTLKIQRTERGDSAVYLCASSLQAGDRATDTQYFGPGTRLTVL.

V usage is TRBV10-3 and J usage is TRBJ2-5; 7 bases agree with TRBD1. Looked up from germline, CDR1 is ENHRY and CDR2 is SYGVKD. V lost 0 bases and J lost 2; bases outside the gene matches: 6. There are 16 residues in the CDR3. CDR3 DNA: TGTGCCATCAGTGAGTCAGGACGGGACAGACAAGAGACCCAGTACTTC. This translates into CAISESGRDRQETQYF.

The genes are TRBV28 and TRBJ2-7; TRBD1 agrees at 7 bases. Germline assignment: CDR1 MDHEN and CDR2 SYDVKM. V gave up 6 bases and J gave up 2 bases; unmatched junction bases: 4. The CDR3 covers 13 residues. CDR3 region: CASRTGTAYEQYF. CDR3 coding DNA: TGTGCCAGCAGAACTGGGACAGCCTACGAGCAGTACTTC.

This clone was observed a few times. V and J are TRBV19 and TRBJ1-5, with TRBD1 matching 10 bases. CDR1 LNHDA and CDR2 SQIVND come from the germline V gene (reference sequence). Trimming at V came to 7 bases and at J to 7 bases, leaving 7 bases not matched to a gene. The CDR3 totals 14 residues. CDR3 loop: CASTTGQGLQPQHF. DNA for the CDR3: TGTGCCAGTACCACGGGACAGGGGTTGCAGCCCCAGCATTTT.

J is TRBJ1-5 and V is TRBV28, with 7 bases that match TRBD1. Germline loops: CDR1 MDHEN, CDR2 SYDVKM. The CDR3 has 14 amino acids. Trimming at V came to 3 bases and at J to 7 bases, leaving 6 bases not matched to a gene. Written as DNA, the CDR3 is TGTGCCAGCAGTTTTCGACAGGGTGTCCAGCCCCAGCATTTT. Translated: CASSFRQGVQPQHF.

This clone was found once. The chain couples TRBV3-1 (or the pseudogene TRBV3-2) to TRBJ2-7; a weak D match, TRBD1 (6 bases). Trimming took off 0 bases at V and 4 bases at J, with 10 bases between the two ends. This CDR3 region has 14 residues. Germline CDR1 and CDR2: LGHDT and YNNKEL (reference sequence). The CDR3 sequence is CASSQEGAEYEQYF. The CDR3 DNA reads as TGTGCCAGCAGCCAAGAGGGGGCGGAATACGAGCAGTACTTC.

The chain has TRBV27 and TRBJ2-7; 9 bases fit TRBD1. In germline, CDR1 is MNHEY, CDR2 SMNVEV (reference sequence). The junction had 12 bases not matched to a gene; V was cut back by 5 bases and J by 4 bases. The CDR3 consists of 16 residues. The CDR3, as DNA: TGTGCCAGCAGTCCCCCTTGGACAGGGGTTCCATACGAGCAGTACTTC. It codes for CASSPPWTGVPYEQYF.

This sequence joins TRBV28 and TRBJ1-1; TRBD1 aligns across 9 bases. The CDR3 contains 15 residues. The V gene end was trimmed by 7 bases and the J gene end by 5 bases; junction bases not matched to a gene: 11. CDR1 MDHEN and CDR2 SYDVKM come from the germline V gene. The CDR3 DNA follows: TGTGCCAGCACGAGACAGGGGGATGTTAAGACTGAAGCTTTCTTT. Encoded protein: CASTRQGDVKTEAFF.

This chain links TRBV6-2 or TRBV6-3 with TRBJ2-7, with 11 bases aligning to TRBD2. CDR1 is MNHEY and CDR2 is SVGEGT in the germline V gene. The CDR3 extends over 20 amino acids. J was trimmed by 9 bases and V by 6 bases; bases with no gene match: 28. CDR3 region: CASSSRLAGFDLRSFSVQYV. In nucleotides, the CDR3 is TGTGCCAGCAGCTCAAGACTAGCGGGATTCGATCTCCGCTCTTTCTCTGTGCAGTACGTC.